Below, 18 T cell receptor beta chains from the same sample are listed, as sequenced in a study of cytomegalovirus exposure and HLA in healthy donors. The protocol was immunoSEQ multiplex PCR, while the TCRdb copy is restricted to in-frame clones and leaves out a portion. The profile shows more than 55,000 clones, approximately 88% of them singletons. Sequencing was performed on PBMCs. The receptor set was obtained from a woman aged 18-30 years in good health and CMV-seronegative.

The chain employs TRBV11-2 and TRBJ2-5; D is uncertain. Germline CDR1 and CDR2: SGHAT and FQNNGV. This CDR3 spans 11 amino acids. Trimming shortened V by 3 bases and J by 5 bases, and 4 bases separated the two germline ends. The CDR3 DNA reads as TGTGCCAGCAGCTTTAGTGAGACCCAGTACTTC. Translating it yields CASSFSETQYF.

This chain uses TRBV30 with TRBJ2-4, with D possibly TRBD1 on 6 matching bases. CDR1 and CDR2 (germline): GTSNPN, SVGIG (reference sequence). There are 12 residues in the CDR3. Between the trimmed V and J ends, which lost 0 bases and 15 bases, there was a span of 15 bases. The CDR3, as DNA: TGTGCCTGGAGTGTACCCGGAGGACAGCTGTACTTC. Translating gives CAWSVPGGQLYF.

The chain combines TRBV7-9 with TRBJ2-6; D is unresolved. In germline, CDR1 is SEHNR, CDR2 FQNEAQ (reference sequence). V gave up 5 bases and J gave up 0 bases, with 8 bases separating them. CDR3 length: 15 residues. The CDR3 DNA reads as TGTGCCAGCAGCCCCAACAGCTCTGGGGCCAACGTCCTGACTTTC. Encoded protein: CASSPNSSGANVLTF. Variable domain in full (rest from reference TRBV7-9 and TRBJ2-6): DTGVSQNPRHKITKRGQNVTFRCDPISEHNRLYWYRQTLGQGPEFLTYFQNEAQLEKSRLLSDRFSAERPKGSFSTLEIQRTEQGDSAMYLCASSPNSSGANVLTFGAGSRLTVL.

V is TRBV18 and J is TRBJ1-4, with 7 bases matching TRBD1. V shed 5 bases and J 7 bases; nucleotides not matched to a gene: 16. This CDR3 is 17 amino acids long. Looked up from germline, CDR1 is KGHSH and CDR2 is LQKENI. Written as DNA, the CDR3 is TGTGCCAGCTCAAGTGGGACAGCCGGCATTATTGGTGAAAAACTGTTTTTT. Its protein is CASSSGTAGIIGEKLFF.

The chain has TRBV5-1 and TRBJ1-5; a weak D match, TRBD1 (5 bases). V was clipped by 0 bases and J by 1 base, with 8 bases between them. CDR1 and CDR2 (germline): SGHRS, YFSETQ. This CDR3 has 15 amino acids. CDR3 protein: CASSLAGNSNQPQHF. The CDR3 DNA is TGCGCCAGCAGCTTGGCAGGGAACAGCAATCAGCCCCAGCATTTT.

The chain is built from TRBV6-5 and TRBJ2-7; TRBD1 matches 7 bases. Unmatched junction bases numbered 2, after V lost 5 bases and J lost 7 bases. CDR1 MNHEY and CDR2 SVGAGI come from the germline V gene. CDR3 length equals 11 residues. The CDR3 bases are TGTGCCAGCAGTCGGGACAGAGAGCAGTACTTC. As protein: CASSRDREQYF.

This chain uses TRBV27 with TRBJ2-7, with D possibly TRBD1 on 5 matching bases. Germline V CDR1 and CDR2: MNHEY, SMNVEV (reference sequence). The CDR3 loop spans 15 amino acids. Trimming pared 5 bases from V and 4 bases from J, leaving 18 bases between. The CDR3 DNA reads as TGTGCCAGCAGTCTTACAGGCCGGTGGGATTACGAGCAGTACTTC. Protein: CASSLTGRWDYEQYF.

The chain is built from TRBV7-2 and TRBJ2-1; 8 nucleotides agree with TRBD1. V shed 5 bases and J 3 bases; nucleotides not matched to a gene: 3. Germline values: CDR1 SGHTA, CDR2 FQGNSA. The CDR3 is 14 amino acids. This CDR3 reads CASSIGQGYNEQFF. The CDR3 DNA reads as TGTGCCAGCAGCATCGGACAGGGCTACAATGAGCAGTTCTTC.

This chain connects TRBV7-9 to TRBJ2-3; 7 nucleotides agree with TRBD2. With V trimmed by 1 base and J by 3 bases, 13 bases remained unmatched. The CDR3 runs 18 residues. Looked up from germline, CDR1 is SEHNR and CDR2 is FQNEAQ (reference sequence). CDR3 sequence: CASSLGSGVGGRTDTQYF. For the CDR3, the DNA is TGTGCCAGCAGCTTAGGGAGCGGGGTAGGAGGGAGGACAGATACGCAGTATTTT.

J is TRBJ1-2 and V is TRBV5-1, with 8 bases aligning to TRBD1. Trimming removed 4 bases from V and 4 bases from J; junction bases left unmatched: 9. This CDR3 is 15 amino acids long. The germline gives CDR1 SGHRS, CDR2 YFSETQ. As DNA, the CDR3 is TGCGCCAGCAGCATAGGACAGGGTGACTCCTATGGCTACACCTTC. Encoded protein: CASSIGQGDSYGYTF.

In its sample, this clone was seen a few times. This sample also contains other DNA sequences that code for the same CDR3. The rearrangement links TRBV27 to TRBJ2-7; TRBD1 aligns across 7 bases. Germline CDR1 is MNHEY and CDR2 is SMNVEV (reference sequence). There are 13 residues in the CDR3. Trimming at V came to 6 bases and at J to 3 bases, leaving 5 bases not matched to a gene. CDR3 nucleotide sequence: TGTGCCAGCAGCCTGGGACAGAACTACGAGCAGTACTTC. Encoded protein: CASSLGQNYEQYF.

The chain carries TRBV6-4 and TRBJ2-1; D is perhaps TRBD1 (5 bases). This CDR3 spans 15 amino acids. Germline V gives CDR1 MRHNA, CDR2 SNTAGT. V shed 3 bases and J shed 6 bases, with 15 bases lying between them. CDR3 amino acids: CASSDRYRGTNEQFF. CDR3 DNA: TGTGCCAGCAGTGATAGATATAGGGGTACCAATGAGCAGTTCTTC.

V usage is TRBV27 and J usage is TRBJ1-3, with 8 bases identical to TRBD1. The V gene's germline CDR1 is MNHEY and CDR2 SMNVEV (reference sequence). The trim removed 6 bases at V and 2 bases at J, leaving 6 bases unmatched. The CDR3 extends over 15 amino acids. This CDR3 is CASSSGQAPGNTIYF. The CDR3, as DNA: TGTGCCAGCAGCTCGGGACAGGCTCCTGGAAACACCATATATTTT.

V usage is TRBV29-1 and J usage is TRBJ2-7, with TRBD2 matching 10 bases. Unmatched junction bases numbered 3, after V lost 4 bases and J lost 6 bases. This CDR3 has 12 amino acids. Germline loops: CDR1 SQVTM, CDR2 ANQGSEA. CDR3 sequence reads: CSVVRTSGEQYF. CDR3 coding DNA: TGCAGCGTTGTCAGGACTAGCGGCGAGCAGTACTTC.

The rearrangement uses TRBV7-2 and TRBJ1-1; TRBD1 matches at 8 bases. Germline CDR1 SGHTA, CDR2 FQGNSA. CDR3 length: 13 amino acids. After removal of 6 bases from V and 4 bases from J, the junction contained 4 bases not matched to a gene. The CDR3 spells CASRVQGATEAFF. In nucleotides, the CDR3 is TGTGCCAGCAGAGTGCAGGGGGCCACTGAAGCTTTCTTT.

This clone was detected a few times. Distinct nucleotide sequences in the sample also encode this CDR3. The chain employs TRBV7-2 and TRBJ2-1; D might be TRBD2 (5 bases). CDR1 and CDR2 (germline): SGHTA, FQGNSA. V lost 4 bases and J lost 0, with 10 bases in between. CDR3 length: 15 residues. DNA of the CDR3: TGTGCCAGCAGCTCTCGAGGGAGCTCCTACAATGAGCAGTTCTTC. Translating it yields CASSSRGSSYNEQFF.

The chain couples TRBV21-1 to TRBJ2-1; TRBD2, the D gene given by the table, was not confirmed from the DNA. TRBV21-1 is a listed pseudogene. The CDR3 covers 15 residues. CDR3 coding DNA: TGTGCCAGCACTAATAGCGGGACAGCCTACAATGAGCAGTTCTTC. Amino acid sequence: CASTNSGTAYNEQFF.

This sequence joins TRBV5-1 and TRBJ2-7, with TRBD1 matching 8 bases. This CDR3 region has 19 residues. J lost 2 bases, V lost 0 bases, and 16 bases had no gene match. CDR1 and CDR2 from the germline V gene are SGHRS and YFSETQ. CDR3 loop: CASSLGSGSPGTGAYEQYF. The CDR3, as DNA: TGCGCCAGCAGCTTGGGGTCGGGTTCCCCCGGGACAGGAGCCTACGAGCAGTACTTC.